This T cell receptor beta chain was retrieved from a study of early T cells in non-severe SARS-CoV-2 infection. Findings and caveats of the study: Database matching using VDJdb favored anti-spike CD8 responses, with private and CD4 specificities left missing.

Germline V gene sequence: CDR1 SNHLY, CDR2 FYNNEI. After removal of 5 bases from V and 5 bases from J, the junction contained 7 bases not matched to a gene. The CDR3 has 14 amino acids. TCRdb processed the 5' RACE reads anew with MiXCR; each CDR3 protein has one entry. The sample includes over 80,000 distinct CDR3 sequences, over 9.5% of them seen just once. Comments on this clonotype: The target antigen is unknown.

This receptor was taken from an adult who was a healthcare worker with PCR-confirmed SARS-CoV-2 infection or an uninfected control (not recorded which). The rearrangement uses TRBV2 and TRBJ1-1, with 8 bases lining up with TRBD1. Specimen: whole blood, collected at baseline. The CDR3 bases are TGTGCCAGCAGTTATACAGGGGGAGGAACTGAAGCTTTCTTT. Translating it yields CASSYTGGGTEAFF.